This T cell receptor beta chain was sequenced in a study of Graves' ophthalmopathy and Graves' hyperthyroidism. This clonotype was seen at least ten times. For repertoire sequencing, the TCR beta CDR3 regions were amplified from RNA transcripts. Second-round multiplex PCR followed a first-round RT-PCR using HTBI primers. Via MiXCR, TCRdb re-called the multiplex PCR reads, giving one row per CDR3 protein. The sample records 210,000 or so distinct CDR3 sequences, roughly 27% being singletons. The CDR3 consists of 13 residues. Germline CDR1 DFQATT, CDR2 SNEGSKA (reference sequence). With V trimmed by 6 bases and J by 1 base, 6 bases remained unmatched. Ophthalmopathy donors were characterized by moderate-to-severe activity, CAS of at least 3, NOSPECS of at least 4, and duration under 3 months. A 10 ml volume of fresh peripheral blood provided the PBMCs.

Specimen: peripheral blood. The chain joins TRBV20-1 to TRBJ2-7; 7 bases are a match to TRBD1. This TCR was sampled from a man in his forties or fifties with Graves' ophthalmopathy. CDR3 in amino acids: CSAAVTGSYEQYF. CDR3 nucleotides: TGCAGTGCCGCGGTGACAGGGTCCTACGAGCAGTACTTC.